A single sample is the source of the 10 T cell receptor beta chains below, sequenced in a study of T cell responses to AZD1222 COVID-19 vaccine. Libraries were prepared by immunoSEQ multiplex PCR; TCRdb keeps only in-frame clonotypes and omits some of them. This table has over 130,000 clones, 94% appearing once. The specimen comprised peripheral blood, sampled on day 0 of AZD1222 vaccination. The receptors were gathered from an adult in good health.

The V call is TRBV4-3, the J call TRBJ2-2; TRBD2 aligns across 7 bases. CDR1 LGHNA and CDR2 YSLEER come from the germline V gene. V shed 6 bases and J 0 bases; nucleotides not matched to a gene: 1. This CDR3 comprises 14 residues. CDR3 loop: CASRSGTNTGELFF. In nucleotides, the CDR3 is TGCGCCAGCAGGAGCGGGACGAACACCGGGGAGCTGTTTTTT.

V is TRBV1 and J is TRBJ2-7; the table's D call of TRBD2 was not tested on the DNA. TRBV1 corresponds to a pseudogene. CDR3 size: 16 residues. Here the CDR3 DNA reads TGCACCAGCAGCTTGGGGTTAGCGGCCAGCTCCTACGAGCAGTACGTC. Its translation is CTSSLGLAASSYEQYV.

The DNA for the CDR3 is TGTGCCAGCAGGCCACAGGGGGCCGGCAATTCACCCCTCCACTTT. Its translation: CASRPQGAGNSPLHF. The chain uses TRBV2 and TRBJ1-6; 9 positions agree with TRBD1. CDR1 is SNHLY and CDR2 is FYNNEI in the germline V gene. This CDR3 is 15 amino acids long. J gave up 7 bases and V 6 bases, and 7 bases lay outside the gene matches.

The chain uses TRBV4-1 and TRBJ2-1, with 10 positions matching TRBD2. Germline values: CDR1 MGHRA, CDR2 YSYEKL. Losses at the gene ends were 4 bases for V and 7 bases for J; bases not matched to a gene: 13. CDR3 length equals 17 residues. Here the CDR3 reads CASSRVRLSGRENEQFF. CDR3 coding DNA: TGCGCCAGCAGCCGAGTACGGTTGAGCGGGAGGGAAAATGAGCAGTTCTTC.

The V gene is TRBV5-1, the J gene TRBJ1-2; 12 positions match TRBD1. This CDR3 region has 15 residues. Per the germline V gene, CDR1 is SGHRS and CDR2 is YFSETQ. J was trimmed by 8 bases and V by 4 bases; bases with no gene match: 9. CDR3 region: CASSRSGTGGQGYTF. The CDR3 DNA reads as TGCGCCAGCAGCCGTTCGGGGACAGGGGGCCAGGGCTACACCTTC.

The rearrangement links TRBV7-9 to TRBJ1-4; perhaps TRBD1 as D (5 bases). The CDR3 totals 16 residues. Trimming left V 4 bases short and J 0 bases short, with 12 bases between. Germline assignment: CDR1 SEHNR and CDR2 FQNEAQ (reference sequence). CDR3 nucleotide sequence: TGTGCCAGCAGCTCATCGCCGGGACCAACTAATGAAAAACTGTTTTTT. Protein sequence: CASSSSPGPTNEKLFF.

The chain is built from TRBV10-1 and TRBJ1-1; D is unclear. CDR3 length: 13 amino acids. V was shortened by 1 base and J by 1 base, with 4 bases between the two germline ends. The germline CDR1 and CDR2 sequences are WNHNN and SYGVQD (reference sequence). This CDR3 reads CASSEWQNTEAFF. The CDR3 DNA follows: TGCGCCAGCAGTGAGTGGCAGAACACTGAAGCTTTCTTT.

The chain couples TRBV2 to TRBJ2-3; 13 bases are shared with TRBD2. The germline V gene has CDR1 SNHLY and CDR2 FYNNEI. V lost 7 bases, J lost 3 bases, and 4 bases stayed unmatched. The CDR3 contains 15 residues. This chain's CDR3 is CASTRLAGGTDTQYF. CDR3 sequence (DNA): TGTGCCAGCACGCGACTAGCGGGAGGTACAGATACGCAGTATTTT.

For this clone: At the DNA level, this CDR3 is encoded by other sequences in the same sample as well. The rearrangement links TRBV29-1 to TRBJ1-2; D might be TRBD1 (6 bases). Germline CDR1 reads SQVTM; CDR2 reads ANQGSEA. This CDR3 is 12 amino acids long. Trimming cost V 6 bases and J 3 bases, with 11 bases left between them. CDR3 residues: CSVEDRDYGYTF. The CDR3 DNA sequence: TGCAGCGTAGAGGACAGAGACTATGGCTACACCTTC.

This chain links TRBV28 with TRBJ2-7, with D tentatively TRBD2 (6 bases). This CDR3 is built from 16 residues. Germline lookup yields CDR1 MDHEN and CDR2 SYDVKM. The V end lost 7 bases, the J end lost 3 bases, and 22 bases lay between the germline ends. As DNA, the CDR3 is TGTGCCAGCATTGGGAGTGCCGGGACTGAGTACTACGAGCAGTACGTC. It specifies CASIGSAGTEYYEQYV.